This T cell receptor beta chain was sequenced during a study of cytomegalovirus exposure and HLA in healthy donors. Across the whole study: Earlier, 150 million to 200 million T cells were analyzed, and 117 million unique TCR beta sequences were found among them. The study's findings and limits: Most of the TCR beta V segments (in an earlier analysis) were productive either about 90% or about 30% of the time. Most TCRs appeared rarely, but some public TCRs recurred in many donors.

As to this clone: The antigen is not known.

The PCR made use of 60 Vbeta and 13 Jbeta primers. Sequencing used immunoSEQ multiplex PCR; TCRdb keeps in-frame clones, though not all of them. The listing records tens of thousands of clones. Input material: PBMCs. The TCR was taken from a female donor in good health and CMV-seronegative.

For the CDR3, the DNA is TGTGCCAGCAGTTTAAAGGCAGGGATTGAAAAACTGTTTTTT. The encoded protein is CASSLKAGIEKLFF. The chain couples TRBV27 to TRBJ1-4, with a tentative D call TRBD1 (5 bases). The V gene lost 2 bases and the J gene lost 7 bases, with 11 bases spanning the gap. Looked up from germline, CDR1 is MNHEY and CDR2 is SMNVEV (reference sequence). The CDR3 consists of 14 residues.